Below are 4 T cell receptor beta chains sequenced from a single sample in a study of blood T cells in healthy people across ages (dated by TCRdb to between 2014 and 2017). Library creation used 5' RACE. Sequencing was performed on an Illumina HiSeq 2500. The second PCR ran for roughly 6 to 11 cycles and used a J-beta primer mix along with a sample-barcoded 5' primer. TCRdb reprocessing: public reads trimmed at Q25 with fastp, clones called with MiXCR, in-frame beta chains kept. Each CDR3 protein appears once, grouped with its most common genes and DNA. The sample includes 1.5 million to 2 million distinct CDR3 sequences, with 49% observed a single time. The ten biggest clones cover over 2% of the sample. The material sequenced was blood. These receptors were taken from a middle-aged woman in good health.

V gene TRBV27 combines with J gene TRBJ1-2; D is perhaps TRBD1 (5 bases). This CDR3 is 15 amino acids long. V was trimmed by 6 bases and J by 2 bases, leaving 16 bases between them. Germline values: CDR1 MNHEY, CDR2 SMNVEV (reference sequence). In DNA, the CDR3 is TGTGCCAGCAGCCCCGACAGTTATTCCAACTATGGCTACACCTTC. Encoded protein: CASSPDSYSNYGYTF.

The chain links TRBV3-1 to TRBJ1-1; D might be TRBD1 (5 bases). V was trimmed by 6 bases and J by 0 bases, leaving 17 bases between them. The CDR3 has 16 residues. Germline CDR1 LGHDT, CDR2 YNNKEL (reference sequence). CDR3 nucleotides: TGTGCCAGCAGTCGTTCCACAGGTCCGCTGAACACTGAAGCTTTCTTT. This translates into CASSRSTGPLNTEAFF.

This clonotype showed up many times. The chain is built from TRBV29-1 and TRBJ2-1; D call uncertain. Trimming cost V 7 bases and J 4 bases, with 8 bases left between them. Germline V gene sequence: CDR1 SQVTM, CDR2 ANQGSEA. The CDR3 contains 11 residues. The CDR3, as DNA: TGCAGCGCCCCTAGGTACAATGAGCAGTTCTTC. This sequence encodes CSAPRYNEQFF.

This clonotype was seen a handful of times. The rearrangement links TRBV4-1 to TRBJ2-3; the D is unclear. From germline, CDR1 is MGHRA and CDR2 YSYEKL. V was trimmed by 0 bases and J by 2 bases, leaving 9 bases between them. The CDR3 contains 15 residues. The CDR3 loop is CASSQDSHTTDTQYF. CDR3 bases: TGCGCCAGCAGCCAAGATTCACACACCACAGATACGCAGTATTTT.